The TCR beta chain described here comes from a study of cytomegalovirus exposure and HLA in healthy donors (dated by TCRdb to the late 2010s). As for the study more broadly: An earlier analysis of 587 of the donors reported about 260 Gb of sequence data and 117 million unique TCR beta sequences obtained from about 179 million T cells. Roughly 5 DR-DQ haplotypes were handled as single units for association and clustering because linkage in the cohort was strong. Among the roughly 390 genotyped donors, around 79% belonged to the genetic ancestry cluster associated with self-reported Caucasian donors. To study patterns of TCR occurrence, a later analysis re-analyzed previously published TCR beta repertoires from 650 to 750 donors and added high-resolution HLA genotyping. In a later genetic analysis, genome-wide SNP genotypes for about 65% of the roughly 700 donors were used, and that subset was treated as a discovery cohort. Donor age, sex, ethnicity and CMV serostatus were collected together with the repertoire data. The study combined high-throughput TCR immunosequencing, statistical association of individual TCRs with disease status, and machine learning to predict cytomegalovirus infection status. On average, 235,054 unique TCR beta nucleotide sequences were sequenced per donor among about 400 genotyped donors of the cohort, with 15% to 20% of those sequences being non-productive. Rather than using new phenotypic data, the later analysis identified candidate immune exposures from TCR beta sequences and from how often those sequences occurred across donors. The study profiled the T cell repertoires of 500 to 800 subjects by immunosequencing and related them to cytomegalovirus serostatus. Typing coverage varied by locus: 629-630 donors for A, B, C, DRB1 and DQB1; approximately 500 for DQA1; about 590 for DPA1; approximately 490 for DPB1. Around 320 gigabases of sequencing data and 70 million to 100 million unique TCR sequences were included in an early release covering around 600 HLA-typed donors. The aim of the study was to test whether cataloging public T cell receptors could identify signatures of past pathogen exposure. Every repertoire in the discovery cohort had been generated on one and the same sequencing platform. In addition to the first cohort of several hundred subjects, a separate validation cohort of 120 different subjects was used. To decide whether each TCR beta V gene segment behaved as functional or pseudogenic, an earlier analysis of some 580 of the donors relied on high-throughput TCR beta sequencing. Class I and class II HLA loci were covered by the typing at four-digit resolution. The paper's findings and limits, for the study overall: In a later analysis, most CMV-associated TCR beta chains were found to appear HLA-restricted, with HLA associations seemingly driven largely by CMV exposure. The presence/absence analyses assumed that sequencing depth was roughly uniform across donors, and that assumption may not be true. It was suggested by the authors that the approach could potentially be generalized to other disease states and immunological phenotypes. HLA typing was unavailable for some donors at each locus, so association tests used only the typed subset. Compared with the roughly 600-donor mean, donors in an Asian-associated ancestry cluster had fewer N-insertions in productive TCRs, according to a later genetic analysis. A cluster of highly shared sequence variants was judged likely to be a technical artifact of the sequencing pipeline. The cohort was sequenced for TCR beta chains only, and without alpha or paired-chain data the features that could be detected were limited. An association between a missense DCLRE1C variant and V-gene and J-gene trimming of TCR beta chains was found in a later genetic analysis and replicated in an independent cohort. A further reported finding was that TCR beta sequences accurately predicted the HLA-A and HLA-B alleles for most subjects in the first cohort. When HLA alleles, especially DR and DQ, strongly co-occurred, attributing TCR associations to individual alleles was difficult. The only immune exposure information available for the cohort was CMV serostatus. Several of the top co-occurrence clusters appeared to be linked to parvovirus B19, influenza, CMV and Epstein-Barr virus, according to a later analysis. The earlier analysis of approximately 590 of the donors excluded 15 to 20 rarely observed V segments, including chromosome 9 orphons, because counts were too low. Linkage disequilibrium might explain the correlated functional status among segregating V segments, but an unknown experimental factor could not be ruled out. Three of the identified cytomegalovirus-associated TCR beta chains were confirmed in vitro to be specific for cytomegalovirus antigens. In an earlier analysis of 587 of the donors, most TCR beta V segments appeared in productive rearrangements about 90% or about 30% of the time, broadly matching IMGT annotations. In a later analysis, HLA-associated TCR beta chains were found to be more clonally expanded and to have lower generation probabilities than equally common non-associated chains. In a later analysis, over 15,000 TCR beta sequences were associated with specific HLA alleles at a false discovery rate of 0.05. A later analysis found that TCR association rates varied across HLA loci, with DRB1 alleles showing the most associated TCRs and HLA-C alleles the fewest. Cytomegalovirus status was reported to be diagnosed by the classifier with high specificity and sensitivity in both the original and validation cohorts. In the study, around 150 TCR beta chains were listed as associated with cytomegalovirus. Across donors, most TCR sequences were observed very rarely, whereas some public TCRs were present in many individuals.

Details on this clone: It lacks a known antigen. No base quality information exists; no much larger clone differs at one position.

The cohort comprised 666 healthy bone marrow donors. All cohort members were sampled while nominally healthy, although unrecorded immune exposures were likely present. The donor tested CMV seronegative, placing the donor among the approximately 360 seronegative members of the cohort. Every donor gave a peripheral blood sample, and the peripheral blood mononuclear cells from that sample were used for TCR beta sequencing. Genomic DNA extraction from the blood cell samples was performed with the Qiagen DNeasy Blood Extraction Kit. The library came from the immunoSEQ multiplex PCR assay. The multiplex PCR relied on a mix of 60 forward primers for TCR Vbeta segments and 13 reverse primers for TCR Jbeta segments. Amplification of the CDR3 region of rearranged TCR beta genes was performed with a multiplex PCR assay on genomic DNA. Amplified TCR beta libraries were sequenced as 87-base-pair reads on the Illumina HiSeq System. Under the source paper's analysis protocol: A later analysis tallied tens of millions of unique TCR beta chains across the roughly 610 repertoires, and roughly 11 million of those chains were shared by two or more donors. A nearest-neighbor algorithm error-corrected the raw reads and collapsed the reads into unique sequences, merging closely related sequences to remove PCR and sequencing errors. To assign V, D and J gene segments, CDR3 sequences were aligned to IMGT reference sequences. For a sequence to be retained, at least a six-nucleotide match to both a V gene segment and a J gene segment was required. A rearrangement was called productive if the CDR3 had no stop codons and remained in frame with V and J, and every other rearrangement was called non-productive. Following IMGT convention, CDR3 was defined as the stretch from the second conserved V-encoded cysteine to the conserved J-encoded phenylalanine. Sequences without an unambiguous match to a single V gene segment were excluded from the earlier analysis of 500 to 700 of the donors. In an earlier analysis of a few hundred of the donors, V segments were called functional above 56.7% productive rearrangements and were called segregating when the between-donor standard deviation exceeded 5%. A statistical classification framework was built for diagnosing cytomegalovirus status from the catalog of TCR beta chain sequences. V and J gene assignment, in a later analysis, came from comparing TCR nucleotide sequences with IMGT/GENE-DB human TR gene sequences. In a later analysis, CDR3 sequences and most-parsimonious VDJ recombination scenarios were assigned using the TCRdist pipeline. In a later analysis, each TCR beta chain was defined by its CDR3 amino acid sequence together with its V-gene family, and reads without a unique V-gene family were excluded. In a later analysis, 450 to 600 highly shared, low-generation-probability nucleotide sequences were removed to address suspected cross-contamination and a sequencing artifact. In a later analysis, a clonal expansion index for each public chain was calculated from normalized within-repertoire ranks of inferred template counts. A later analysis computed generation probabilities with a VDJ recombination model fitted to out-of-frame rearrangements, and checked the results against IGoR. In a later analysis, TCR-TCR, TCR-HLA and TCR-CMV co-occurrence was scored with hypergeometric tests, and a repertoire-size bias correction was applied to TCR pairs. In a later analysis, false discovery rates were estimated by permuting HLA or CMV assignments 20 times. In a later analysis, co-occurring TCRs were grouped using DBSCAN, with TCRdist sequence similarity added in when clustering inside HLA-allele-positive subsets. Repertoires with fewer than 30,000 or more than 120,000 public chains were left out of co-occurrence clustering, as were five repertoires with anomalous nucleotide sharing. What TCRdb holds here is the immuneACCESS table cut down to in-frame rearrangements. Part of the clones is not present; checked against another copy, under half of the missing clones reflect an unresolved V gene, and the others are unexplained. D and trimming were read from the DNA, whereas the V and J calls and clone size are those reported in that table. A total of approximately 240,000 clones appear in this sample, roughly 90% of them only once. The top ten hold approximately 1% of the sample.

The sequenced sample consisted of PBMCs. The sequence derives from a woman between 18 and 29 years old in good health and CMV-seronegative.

The CDR3 region: CASSQLGQPEQFF. The DNA is as follows: TGCGCCAGCAGCCAACTGGGACAGCCCGAGCAGTTCTTC. The chain is assembled from TRBV4-1 and TRBJ2-1; 7 bases in between match TRBD1. Sequences MGHRA (CDR1) and YSYEKL (CDR2) are obtained from the germline V gene. The cysteine opens and the phenylalanine closes a CDR3 of 13 amino acids. Just CDR3 DNA is preserved here, 39 bases in frame from base 1. The V end gives up 2 bases and the J end 10 bases, leaving 5 bases in the junction not matched to a gene.